This T cell receptor (beta chain) is drawn from a study of cytomegalovirus exposure and HLA in healthy donors. Comment on this clone: Its antigen is currently unknown.

The PCR had 60 Vbeta and 13 Jbeta primers. Data came from immunoSEQ multiplex PCR; TCRdb stores just in-frame clones and leaves some out. The sample yields some 130,000 clones, 77% seen once. Study-level points and caveats: On later analysis, the bulk of CMV-associated TCR beta chains appeared to be HLA-restricted.

The origin of this receptor is a man aged 25 to 40 in good health and CMV-seronegative. The specimen sequenced was PBMCs.

The CDR3 protein is CASSIRREGYEQYF. In DNA, the CDR3 is TGTGCCAGTAGTATCAGGCGGGAGGGCTACGAGCAGTACTTC. The V and J genes are TRBV19 and TRBJ2-7, with 9 bases aligning to TRBD2. Germline V lookup: CDR1 LNHDA, CDR2 SQIVND (reference sequence). The CDR3 is 14 amino acids. Losses at the gene ends were 3 bases for V and 3 bases for J; bases not matched to a gene: 3.